This is a list of T cell receptor beta chains from one sample in a study of cytomegalovirus exposure and HLA in healthy donors. This table comes from immunoSEQ multiplex PCR, and its TCRdb copy is limited to in-frame clones, with some not included. The repertoire has about 160,000 clones, roughly nine tenths of them found once; the top ten carry 3%. Sequencing was performed on PBMCs. All receptors derive from a woman younger than 30 in good health and CMV-seropositive. Both conserved end residues are trimmed from each CDR3. D genes are given only for firm matches.

D,V,J,CDR3
TRBD2,TRBV27,TRBJ2-1,ASSPRTSGGLRNEQF
-,TRBV11-2,TRBJ2-2,ASSLGVGGNPQTGELF
TRBD2,TRBV15,TRBJ2-5,ATSSRGRGSRETQY
-,TRBV6-1,TRBJ2-7,ASSYRGEQY
-,TRBV6-6,TRBJ2-3,ASSYSGGWADTQY
-,TRBV7-6,TRBJ2-1,ASSHGSGFTYNEQF
TRBD1,TRBV2,TRBJ1-1,ASSPTGGAEAF
-,TRBV7-6,TRBJ2-4,ASSLGSGDIQY
-,TRBV6-5,TRBJ2-7,ASSPRVTRTYEQY
-,TRBV10-2,TRBJ2-7,ASHGQSTNEQY
-,TRBV4-3,TRBJ2-2,ASSDDPGRANTGELF
TRBD1,TRBV10-2,TRBJ1-4,ASSAGVQGAKEKLF
-,TRBV28,TRBJ1-2,ASSLRTGRRGYT
TRBD1,TRBV5-1,TRBJ1-2,ASSWDRGRIDGYT
-,TRBV5-4,TRBJ1-1,ASSLVRGANTEAF
-,TRBV6-1,TRBJ2-3,ASSEVPTSTDTQY
-,TRBV15,TRBJ2-4,ATSLDRNIQY
TRBD1,TRBV5-4,TRBJ2-5,ASSPGQGAFGETQY
TRBD1,TRBV7-9,TRBJ1-1,ASSLGQGGTMNTEAF
-,TRBV20-1,TRBJ2-1,SAGEGEQF
-,TRBV30,TRBJ1-1,ASRTPDWRAF
TRBD2,TRBV5-1,TRBJ2-7,ASSLRTSGGDEQY
TRBD1,TRBV6-5,TRBJ1-6,ASSYRQRQGDSPLH
TRBD1,TRBV28,TRBJ1-5,ASSSRQGVNQPQH
TRBD1,TRBV27,TRBJ2-1,ASTGDRVRHEQF
-,TRBV6-1,TRBJ1-2,ASLGGLDGYT
-,TRBV5-1,TRBJ2-5,ASRSQETQY
TRBD2,TRBV18,TRBJ2-7,ASSSGSSYEQY
TRBD1,TRBV6-6,TRBJ2-1,ASRQGMGAEQF
-,TRBV27,TRBJ2-3,ASSSLLLRGSTYTDTQY
-,TRBV27,TRBJ1-5,ASSLQGSQPQH
TRBD1,TRBV18,TRBJ2-7,ASSPRGSGGSGEQY
TRBD1,TRBV7-8,TRBJ1-5,ASSLNRGPSEPQH
TRBD1,TRBV18,TRBJ2-1,ASSPLSGQGSYNEQF
TRBD1,TRBV5-1,TRBJ2-6,ASSPDRVFANVLT
TRBD1,TRBV5-1,TRBJ1-2,ASSSDRGDYGYT
-,TRBV10-3,TRBJ2-1,ASGSAYNEQF
-,TRBV20-1,TRBJ1-2,SGDITRGYT
-,TRBV27,TRBJ2-3,ASSSTRLHTQY
TRBD2,TRBV7-3,TRBJ2-1,ASSIGLAGDEQF
-,TRBV9,TRBJ1-4,ASSVGQRGANEKLF
TRBD1,TRBV4-1,TRBJ1-1,ASSQGQGRLNTEAF
TRBD2,TRBV5-1,TRBJ2-1,ASSFLLAGGPSGEQF
-,TRBV18,TRBJ2-3,ASSLGDTQY
-,TRBV28,TRBJ2-5,ASSAHYTQETQY
TRBD2,TRBV28,TRBJ2-1,ASSLAGGLSNEQF
-,TRBV5-6,TRBJ2-7,ASRPITRAYEQY
TRBD1,TRBV5-1,TRBJ1-1,ASRYTGGTEAF
-,TRBV27,TRBJ1-6,ASRAQGVASPLH
-,TRBV6-6,TRBJ1-3,ASRGVGNTIY
TRBD1,TRBV18,TRBJ1-5,ASSLQGLGQPQH